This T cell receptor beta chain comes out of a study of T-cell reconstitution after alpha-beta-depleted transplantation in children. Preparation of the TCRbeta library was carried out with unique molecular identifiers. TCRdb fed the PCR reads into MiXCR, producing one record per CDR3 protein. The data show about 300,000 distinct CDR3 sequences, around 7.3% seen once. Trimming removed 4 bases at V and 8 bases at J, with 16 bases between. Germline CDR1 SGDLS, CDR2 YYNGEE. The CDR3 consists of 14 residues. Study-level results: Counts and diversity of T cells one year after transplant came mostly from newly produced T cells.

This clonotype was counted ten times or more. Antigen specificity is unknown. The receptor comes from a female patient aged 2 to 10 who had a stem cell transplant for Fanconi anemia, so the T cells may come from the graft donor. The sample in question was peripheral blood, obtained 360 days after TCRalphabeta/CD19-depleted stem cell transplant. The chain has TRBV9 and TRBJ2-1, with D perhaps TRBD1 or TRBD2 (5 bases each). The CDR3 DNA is TGTGCCAGCAGCCCAGGGACGGACCGGTATGAGCAGTTCTTC. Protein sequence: CASSPGTDRYEQFF.